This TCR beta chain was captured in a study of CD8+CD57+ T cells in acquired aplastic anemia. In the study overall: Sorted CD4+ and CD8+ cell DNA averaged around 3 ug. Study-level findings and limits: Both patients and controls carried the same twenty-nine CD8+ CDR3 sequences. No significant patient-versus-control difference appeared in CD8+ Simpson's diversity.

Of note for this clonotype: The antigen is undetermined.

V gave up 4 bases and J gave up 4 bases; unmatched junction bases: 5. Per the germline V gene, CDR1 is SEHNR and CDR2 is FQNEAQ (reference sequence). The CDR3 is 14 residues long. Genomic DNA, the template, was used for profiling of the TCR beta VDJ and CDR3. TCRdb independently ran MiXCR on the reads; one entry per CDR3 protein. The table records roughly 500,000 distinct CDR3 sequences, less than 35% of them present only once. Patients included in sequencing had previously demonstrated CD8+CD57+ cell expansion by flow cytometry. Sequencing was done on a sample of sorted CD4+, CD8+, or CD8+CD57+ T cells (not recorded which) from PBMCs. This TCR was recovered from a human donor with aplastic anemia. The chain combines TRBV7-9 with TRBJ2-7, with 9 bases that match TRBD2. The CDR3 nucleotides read TGTGCCAGCAGCTCGCTAGCGGGGCTTTACGAGCAGTACTTC. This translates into CASSSLAGLYEQYF.